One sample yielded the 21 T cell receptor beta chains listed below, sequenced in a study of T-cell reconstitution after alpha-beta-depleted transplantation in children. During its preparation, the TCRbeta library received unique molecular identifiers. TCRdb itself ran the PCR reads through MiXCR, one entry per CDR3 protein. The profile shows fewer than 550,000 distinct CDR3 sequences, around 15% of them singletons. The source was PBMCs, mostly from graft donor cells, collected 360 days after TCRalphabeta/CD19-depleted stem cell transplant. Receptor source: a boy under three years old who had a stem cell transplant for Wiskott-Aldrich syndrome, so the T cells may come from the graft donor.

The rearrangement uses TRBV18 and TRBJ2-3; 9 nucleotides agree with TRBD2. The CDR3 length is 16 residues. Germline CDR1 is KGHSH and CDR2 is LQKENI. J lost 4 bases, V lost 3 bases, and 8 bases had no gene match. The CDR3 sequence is CASSPGASGNADTQYF. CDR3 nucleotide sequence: TGTGCCAGCTCACCCGGGGCTAGCGGGAACGCAGATACGCAGTATTTT. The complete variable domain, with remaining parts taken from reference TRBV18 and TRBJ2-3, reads NAGVMQNPRHLVRRRGQEARLRCSPMKGHSHVYWYRQLPEEGLKFMVYLQKENIIDESGMPKERFSAEFPKEGPSILRIQQVVRGDSAAYFCASSPGASGNADTQYFGPGTRLTVL.

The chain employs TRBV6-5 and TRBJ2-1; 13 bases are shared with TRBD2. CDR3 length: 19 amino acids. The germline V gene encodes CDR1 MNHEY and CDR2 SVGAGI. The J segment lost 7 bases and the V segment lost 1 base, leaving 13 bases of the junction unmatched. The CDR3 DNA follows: TGTGCCAGCAGTTACTTCGGACTAGCGGGAGTGGGGCGAACTAATGAGCAGTTCTTC. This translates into CASSYFGLAGVGRTNEQFF.

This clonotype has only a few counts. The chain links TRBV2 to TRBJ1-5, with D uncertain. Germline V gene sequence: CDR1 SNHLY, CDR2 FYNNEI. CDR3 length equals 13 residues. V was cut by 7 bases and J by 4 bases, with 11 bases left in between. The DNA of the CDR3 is TGTGCCAGCATGAGGCAGGTTAATCAGCCCCAGCATTTT. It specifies CASMRQVNQPQHF.

The CDR3 DNA is TGCGCCAGCAGCCTGCACGGGAGCTCTGGGGCCAACGTCCTGACTTTC. It specifies CASSLHGSSGANVLTF. The chain has TRBV5-1 and TRBJ2-6; D may be TRBD2 (6 bases). The CDR3 has 16 residues. In germline, CDR1 is SGHRS, CDR2 YFSETQ. V was pared by 4 bases and J by 0 bases, with 11 bases between. Full variable domain (remainder filled in from reference TRBV5-1 and TRBJ2-6): KAGVTQTPRYLIKTRGQQVTLSCSPISGHRSVSWYQQTPGQGLQFLFEYFSETQRNKGNFPGRFSGRQFSNSRSEMNVSTLELGDSALYLCASSLHGSSGANVLTFGAGSRLTVL.

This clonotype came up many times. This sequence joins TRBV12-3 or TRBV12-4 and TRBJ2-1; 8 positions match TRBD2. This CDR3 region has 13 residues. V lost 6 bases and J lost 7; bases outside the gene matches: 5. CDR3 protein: CASRGAGGNEQFF. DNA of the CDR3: TGTGCCAGCAGGGGGGCGGGAGGAAATGAGCAGTTCTTC.

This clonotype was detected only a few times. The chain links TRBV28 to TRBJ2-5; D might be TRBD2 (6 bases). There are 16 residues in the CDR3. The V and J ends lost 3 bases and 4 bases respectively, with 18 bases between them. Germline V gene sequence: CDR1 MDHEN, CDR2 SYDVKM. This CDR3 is CASSFWPGVRRETQYF. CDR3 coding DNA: TGTGCCAGCAGTTTTTGGCCGGGGGTTCGGAGAGAGACCCAGTACTTC.

CDR3 residues: CASSQPDLSYGYTF. In DNA, the CDR3 is TGTGCCAGCAGTCAACCGGACCTGAGCTATGGCTACACCTTC. This rearrangement joins TRBV28 to TRBJ1-2; D not certain. The CDR3 covers 14 residues. V dropped 5 bases and J dropped 4 bases, with 14 bases sitting between them. In germline, CDR1 is MDHEN, CDR2 SYDVKM.

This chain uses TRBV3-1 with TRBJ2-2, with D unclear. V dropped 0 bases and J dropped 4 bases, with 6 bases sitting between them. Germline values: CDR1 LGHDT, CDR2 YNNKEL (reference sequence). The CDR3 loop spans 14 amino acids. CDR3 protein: CASSQDQVTGELFF. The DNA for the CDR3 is TGTGCCAGCAGCCAAGATCAGGTCACCGGGGAGCTGTTTTTT.

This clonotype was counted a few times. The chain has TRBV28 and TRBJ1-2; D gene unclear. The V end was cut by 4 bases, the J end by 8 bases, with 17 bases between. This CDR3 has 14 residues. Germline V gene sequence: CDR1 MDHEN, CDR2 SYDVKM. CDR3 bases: TGTGCCAGCAGTTGGATCTCCCCCAATAGGGGCTACACCTTC. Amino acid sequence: CASSWISPNRGYTF.

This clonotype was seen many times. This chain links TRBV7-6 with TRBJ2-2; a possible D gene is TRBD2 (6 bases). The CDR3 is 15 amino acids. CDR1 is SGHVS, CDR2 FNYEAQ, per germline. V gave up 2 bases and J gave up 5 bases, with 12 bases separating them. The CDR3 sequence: CASSLWEDDTGELFF. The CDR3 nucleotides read TGTGCCAGCAGCTTATGGGAGGACGATACCGGGGAGCTGTTTTTT.

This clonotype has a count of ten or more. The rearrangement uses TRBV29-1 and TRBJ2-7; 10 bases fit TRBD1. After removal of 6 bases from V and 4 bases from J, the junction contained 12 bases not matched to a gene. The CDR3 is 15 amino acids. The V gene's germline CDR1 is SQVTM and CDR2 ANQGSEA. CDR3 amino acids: CSVGDRGKFRYEQYF. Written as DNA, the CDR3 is TGCAGCGTAGGGGACAGGGGTAAATTTCGTTACGAGCAGTACTTC.

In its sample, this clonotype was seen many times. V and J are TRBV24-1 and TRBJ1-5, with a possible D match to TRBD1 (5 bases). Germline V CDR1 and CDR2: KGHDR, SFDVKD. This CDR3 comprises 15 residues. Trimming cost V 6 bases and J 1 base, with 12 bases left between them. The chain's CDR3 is CATSLQGGSNQPQHF. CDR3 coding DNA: TGTGCCACCAGTCTGCAGGGTGGAAGCAATCAGCCCCAGCATTTT.

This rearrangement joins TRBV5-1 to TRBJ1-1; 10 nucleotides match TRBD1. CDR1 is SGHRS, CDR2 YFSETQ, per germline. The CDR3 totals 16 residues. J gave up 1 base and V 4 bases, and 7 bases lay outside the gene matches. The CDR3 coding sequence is TGCGCCAGCAGCCCGGGGACAGGGGACCAGAACACTGAAGCTTTCTTT. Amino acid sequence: CASSPGTGDQNTEAFF.

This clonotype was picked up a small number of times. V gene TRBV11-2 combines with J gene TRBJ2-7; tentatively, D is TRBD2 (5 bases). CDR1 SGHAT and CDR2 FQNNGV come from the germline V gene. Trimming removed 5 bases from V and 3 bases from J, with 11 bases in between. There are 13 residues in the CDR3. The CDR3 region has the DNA TGTGCCAGCAGCACACGGAGGAACTACGAGCAGTACTTC. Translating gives CASSTRRNYEQYF.

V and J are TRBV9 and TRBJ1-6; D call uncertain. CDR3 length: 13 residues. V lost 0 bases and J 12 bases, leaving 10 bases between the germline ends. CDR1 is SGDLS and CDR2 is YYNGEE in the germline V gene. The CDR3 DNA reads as TGTGCCAGCAGCGTAGGGTACAGTCAACCCCTCCACTTT. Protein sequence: CASSVGYSQPLHF.

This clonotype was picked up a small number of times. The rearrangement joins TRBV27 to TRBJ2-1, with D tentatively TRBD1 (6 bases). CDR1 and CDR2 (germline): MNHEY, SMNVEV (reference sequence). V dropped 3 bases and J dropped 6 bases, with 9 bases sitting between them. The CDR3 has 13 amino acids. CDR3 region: CASSLNRVNEQFF. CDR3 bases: TGTGCCAGCAGTTTGAACAGGGTCAATGAGCAGTTCTTC.

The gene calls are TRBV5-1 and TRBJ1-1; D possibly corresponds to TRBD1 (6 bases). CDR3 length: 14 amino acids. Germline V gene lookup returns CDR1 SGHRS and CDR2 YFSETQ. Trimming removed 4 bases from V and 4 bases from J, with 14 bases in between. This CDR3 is CASSLGTQGTEAFF. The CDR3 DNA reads TGCGCCAGCAGCCTCGGGACACAGGGCACTGAAGCTTTCTTT.

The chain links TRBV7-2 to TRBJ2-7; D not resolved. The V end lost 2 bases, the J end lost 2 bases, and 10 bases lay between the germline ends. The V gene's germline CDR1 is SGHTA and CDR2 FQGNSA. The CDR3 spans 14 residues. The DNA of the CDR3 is TGTGCCAGCAGCTTATATAGGGTAGCCTACGAGCAGTACTTC. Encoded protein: CASSLYRVAYEQYF.

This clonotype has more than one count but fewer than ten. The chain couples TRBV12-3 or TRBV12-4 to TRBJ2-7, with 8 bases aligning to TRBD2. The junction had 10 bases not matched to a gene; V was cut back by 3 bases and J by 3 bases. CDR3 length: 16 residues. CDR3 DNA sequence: TGTGCCAGCAGTTTTTTGGGGACTAGTCTATTCTACGAGCAGTACTTC. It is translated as CASSFLGTSLFYEQYF.

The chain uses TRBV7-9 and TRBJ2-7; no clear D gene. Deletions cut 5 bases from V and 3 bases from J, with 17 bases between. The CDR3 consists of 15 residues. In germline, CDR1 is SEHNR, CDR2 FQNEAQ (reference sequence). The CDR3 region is CASSPSSRTYYEQYF. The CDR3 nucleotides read TGTGCCAGCAGCCCCTCTTCACGAACCTACTACGAGCAGTACTTC.

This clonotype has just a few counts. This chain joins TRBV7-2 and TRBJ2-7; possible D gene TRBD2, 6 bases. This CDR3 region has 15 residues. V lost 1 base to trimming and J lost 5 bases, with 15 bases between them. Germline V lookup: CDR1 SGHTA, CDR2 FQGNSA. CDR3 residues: CASSLEGRGRDEQYF. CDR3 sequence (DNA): TGTGCCAGCAGCTTAGAGGGGCGGGGTAGGGACGAGCAGTACTTC.